Sequencing of this TCR beta chain was carried out in a study of PD-L1 blockade in urothelial cancer (dated by TCRdb to 2017 to 2019). For the study in its entirety: Therapy was started in about 2014 for all patients, and atezolizumab 1,200 mg was administered intravenously every 3 weeks. About 85% of the roughly 29 patients were identified as males with urothelial cancer of bladder origin, and a prior smoking history was reported by 18 of 29 patients. Durable clinical benefit was achieved by nine patients but not by the remaining 20. Pretreatment tumor samples and matched peripheral blood, collected serially before and after atezolizumab treatment, underwent TCR sequencing. Under 30 patients had pretreatment blood TCR-seq, some 24 had at least one posttreatment blood collection, and some 24 had tumor TCR-seq. An ECOG performance status of 0 or 1 was recorded for the patients, and 0 to 3 prior chemotherapy regimens had been received by the patients. An exploratory multi-omic analysis was conducted of the somatic, immune and clinical correlates of response to PD-L1 blockade with atezolizumab in urothelial cancer. In the same patients who had TCR sequencing, pretreatment tumors also underwent whole exome sequencing and RNA sequencing. Blood samples were analyzed 3 weeks after the start of treatment (second dose) and 6 weeks after the start of treatment. Blood samples yielded a median of around 140,000 T cells and tens of thousands of unique TCRs, with median clonality roughly 0.082. Durable clinical benefit meant progression-free survival longer than 6 months, and TCR features were also tested against progression-free and overall survival. Study-wide findings and limitations: Because of the small sample size (n ≈ 29) and the many exploratory analyses performed, the results are intended to be regarded as hypothesis-generating. At 3 weeks after the start of treatment, tumor-associated TCR clones in peripheral blood had expanded more in patients with durable benefit (n of about 21, p = 0.022). A pretreatment peripheral blood TCR clonality below the median was linked to improved progression-free and overall survival.

The germline V gene provides CDR1 SGHVS and CDR2 FQNEAQ. V loses 10 bases at its end and J loses 4 bases; junction bases beyond the gene matches: 9. The CDR3 holds 13 amino acids from the cysteine to the phenylalanine. The kept DNA is CDR3 alone, 39 bases in frame from the first base. Regarding this clone: There is no known antigen for this receptor. No much larger clonotype is one base removed from it; base qualities were not supplied.

This specimen's time point label, interpreted: peripheral blood 6 weeks after treatment start. The cohort included about 30 patients with locally advanced or metastatic urothelial carcinoma who were treated at Memorial Sloan Kettering on a trial protocol. Peripheral blood mononuclear cells were collected from each patient pretreatment and during treatment, giving between 1 and 8 total time points per patient. The Qiagen DNeasy Blood extraction kit was used to purify genomic DNA from total PBMCs and from tumor samples. PBMCs were collected pretreatment and during treatment, and were isolated and stored as previously described. Synthetic TCR analog templates were spiked into each PCR to estimate absolute template abundance from read counts. The immunoSEQ assay used bias-controlled V and J gene primers to amplify TCRbeta CDR3 regions from genomic DNA. Sequencing of rearranged TCRbeta segments was done at approximately 20X coverage. In the source study's methods: Clustering was used to correct sequencing errors, and CDR3s were annotated against IMGT to assign V, D and J genes. Downstream analyses used only productive TCRbeta rearrangements and left out out-of-frame or stop-codon sequences. Clonality was computed as one minus Shannon entropy normalized by the log of the number of unique productive sequences. Clones differing between time points or between blood and tumor were identified using Fisher's exact test with Benjamini-Hochberg correction, with an adjusted p below 0.01 applied as the threshold. TCRdb stores this immuneACCESS table with in-frame sequences only. Part of the clones is absent; in the studies checked, under half of the shortfall reflects unresolved V genes, and no reason is known for the rest. The V and J calls and clone size are taken from that table; D and trimming were inferred from the DNA. The sample profile shows around 66,000 clones; approximately 91% of them were found once. Approximately 11% of the sample is taken by the ten largest.

The chain uses TRBV7-8 and TRBJ1-2, and TRBD1 matches 7 of the central bases. This specimen was PBMCs, taken around atezolizumab (anti-PD-L1) treatment. The TCR sequence derives from a man in his 60s with urothelial cancer. CDR3 protein: CAIQRDSTYGYTF. The sequenced DNA is TGTGCCATCCAGAGGGACAGTACCTATGGCTACACCTTC.